The clone carrying this TCR beta chain was detected many times. Its antigen is as yet unknown. Per the germline V gene, CDR1 is SGHAT and CDR2 is FQNNGV. The CDR3 extends over 14 amino acids. The V end lost 0 bases, the J end lost 9 bases, and 9 bases lay between the germline ends. This sample was included in a study of spatial heterogeneity in lung cancer. Across the study: Alpha-chain sequences were consistently detected in smaller numbers than beta-chain sequences. Raw-read counts averaged over ten per unique TCR and UMI combination.

Points from the study as a whole: Mutation counts in tumors were tracked by counts of expanded intratumoral alpha and beta TCRs.

Every TCR cDNA molecule carried a tag that served as a unique molecular identifier. A single record per CDR3 protein comes from TCRdb applying MiXCR to the 5' RACE reads. The sample shows about 7,200 distinct CDR3 sequences, around 11% of them seen only once. Time point reported: sample taken at primary tumor resection. Researchers sequenced whole RNA taken from tumor, nontumor lung or frozen PBMC without sorting. The sample here was lung tumor tissue, taken at surgery. The V call is TRBV11-2, the J call TRBJ1-6; tentative D call: TRBD1 (6 bases). The sequence was obtained from a female donor with early-stage non-small cell lung cancer. The CDR3 region is CASSLDGGRSPLHF. CDR3 nucleotides: TGTGCCAGCAGCTTAGATGGGGGGCGTTCACCCCTCCACTTT.